This is a list of T cell receptor beta chains from one sample in a study of T-cell memory formation after mild COVID-19. TCRdb redid the calling of the 5' RACE reads with MiXCR, one entry per CDR3 protein. The profile shows approximately 35,000 distinct CDR3 sequences, roughly 21% of them singletons. The sequencing sample was made of PBMCs or a T cell subset sorted from them (not recorded which). These receptors were obtained from an adult who had mild COVID-19 (a few samples of this study predate the infection). Cell type and time point are not known. CDR3s include the opening cysteine and the closing phenylalanine or tryptophan.

v_gene,j_gene,CDR3aa
TRBV12-3/TRBV12-4,TRBJ1-1,CASREGTGRDTEAFF
TRBV7-6,TRBJ1-2,CASSARDTDGYTF
TRBV4-1,TRBJ1-1,CASTLTLRGMNTEAFF
TRBV13,TRBJ1-1,CASSPRGDSTEAFF
TRBV5-5,TRBJ1-2,CASSLLEYGYTF
TRBV18,TRBJ1-2,CASSPPQGAVYGYTF
TRBV3-1,TRBJ1-1,CASSPTDNTEAFF
TRBV5-5,TRBJ2-2,CASGPQAATGELFF
TRBV4-3,TRBJ2-2,CASSQEGGLGIRGELFF
TRBV6-5,TRBJ1-6,CASRKRQGNSPLHF
TRBV6-2/TRBV6-3,TRBJ2-7,CASSLGQPPYEQYF
TRBV7-2,TRBJ2-1,CASSLQAYNEQFF
TRBV5-1,TRBJ2-3,CASSEAGGSTGRTQYF
TRBV18,TRBJ2-3,CASSQAGSDTQYF
TRBV25-1,TRBJ2-2,CASCSGATGELFF
TRBV19,TRBJ1-1,CASTQDRLNTEAFF
TRBV5-1,TRBJ2-2,CASGDGTVTAGELFF
TRBV7-3,TRBJ1-1,CASSLVPRPNTEAFF
TRBV5-1,TRBJ2-7,CASSLGSGAVEQYF
TRBV4-3,TRBJ1-2,CASSQDRTLVRYGYTF
TRBV6-2/TRBV6-3,TRBJ1-1,CASSERQGANTEAFF
TRBV12-3/TRBV12-4,TRBJ2-3,CASSLALDGVTDTQYF
TRBV5-1,TRBJ1-2,CASSLSGQSYGYTF
TRBV9,TRBJ2-7,CASNPGGRAYEQYF
TRBV27,TRBJ1-1,CASSRNVNTEAFF
TRBV20-1,TRBJ1-2,CSARDIRAIYGYTF
TRBV12-3/TRBV12-4,TRBJ1-5,CASSLPVGQPQHF
TRBV5-1,TRBJ1-1,CASSGQPDTEAFF
TRBV20-1,TRBJ2-3,CSANTGTSSTDTQYF
TRBV29-1,TRBJ1-2,CSFYQGTPKSYTF
TRBV5-6,TRBJ2-1,CASSSQGSGFF
TRBV5-1,TRBJ2-5,CASSLGPTGANQETQYF
TRBV20-1,TRBJ1-2,CSAIAAGGVYGYTF
TRBV6-6,TRBJ1-5,CASSYGGQPQHF
TRBV7-2,TRBJ2-7,CASSTDNSYEQYF
TRBV12-3/TRBV12-4,TRBJ2-5,CASSSLPRREVRETQYF
TRBV6-4,TRBJ2-3,CASSPQLASSDTQYF
TRBV6-6,TRBJ2-7,CASSHGGTLSEQYF
TRBV30,TRBJ2-3,CAWRPRVRPTDTQYF
TRBV3-1,TRBJ2-2,CASSRRETGSGELIF
TRBV9,TRBJ2-7,CASSPPPVSYEQYF
TRBV4-3,TRBJ1-4,CASSQDRTGATNEKLFF
TRBV27,TRBJ1-4,CASSFAPGPEKLFF
TRBV5-1,TRBJ1-2,CASSLDRGRTYGYTF
TRBV10-3,TRBJ2-4,CASGEVAKNIQYF
TRBV29-1,TRBJ2-3,CSVRQGDTQYF
TRBV12-3/TRBV12-4,TRBJ2-4,CASRTGGTAKNIQYF
TRBV25-1,TRBJ2-7,CASSDLGGSSYEQYF
TRBV7-6,TRBJ1-4,CASSPRGEKLFF
TRBV29-1,TRBJ1-3,CSVALMSGNTIYF
TRBV12-5,TRBJ1-4,CASGLVRRQGNEKLFF
TRBV24-1,TRBJ2-1,CATGDRDRGQVEQFF
TRBV6-6,TRBJ2-7,CASSYGTSGILSYEQYF
TRBV5-1,TRBJ2-5,CASSLAVGTRGQEETQYF